This note documents a single T cell receptor beta chain sequence. Produced via immunoSEQ multiplex PCR; TCRdb's table is partial and in-frame only. There are about 180,000 clones in the sample; about 86% occur only once, and around 21% lies in the top ten. This specimen belongs to a study of blood T cell repertoires in COVID-19. In the study overall: Acute and convalescent COVID-19 specimens originated in the United States, Italy and Spain.

Looked up from germline, CDR1 is SGHRS and CDR2 is YFSETQ. The CDR3 spans 14 residues. J lost 3 bases, V lost 6 bases, and 5 bases had no gene match. This sequence originates from a man between 65 and 80 years old with active or convalescent COVID-19. V and J are TRBV5-1 and TRBJ2-2; 7 bases are a match to TRBD2. The sequenced material came from peripheral blood. CDR3 nucleotide sequence: TGCGCCAGCAAGGCTAGCGGCTACACCGGGGAGCTGTTTTTT. It codes for CASKASGYTGELFF.